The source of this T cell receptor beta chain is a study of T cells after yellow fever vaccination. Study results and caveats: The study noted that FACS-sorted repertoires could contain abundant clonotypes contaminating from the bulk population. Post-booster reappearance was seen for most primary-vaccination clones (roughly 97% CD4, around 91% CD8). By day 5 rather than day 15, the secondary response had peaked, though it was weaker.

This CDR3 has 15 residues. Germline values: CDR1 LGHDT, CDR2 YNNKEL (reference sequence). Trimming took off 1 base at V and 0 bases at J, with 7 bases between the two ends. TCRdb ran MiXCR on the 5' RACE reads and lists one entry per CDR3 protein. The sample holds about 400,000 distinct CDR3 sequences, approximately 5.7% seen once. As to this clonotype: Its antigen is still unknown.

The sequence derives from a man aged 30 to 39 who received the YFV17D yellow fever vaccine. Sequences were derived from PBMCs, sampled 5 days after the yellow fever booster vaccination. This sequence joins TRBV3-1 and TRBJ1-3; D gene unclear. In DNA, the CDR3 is TGTGCCAGCAGCCAAGCCGCACTCTCTGGAAACACCATATATTTT. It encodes CASSQAALSGNTIYF.